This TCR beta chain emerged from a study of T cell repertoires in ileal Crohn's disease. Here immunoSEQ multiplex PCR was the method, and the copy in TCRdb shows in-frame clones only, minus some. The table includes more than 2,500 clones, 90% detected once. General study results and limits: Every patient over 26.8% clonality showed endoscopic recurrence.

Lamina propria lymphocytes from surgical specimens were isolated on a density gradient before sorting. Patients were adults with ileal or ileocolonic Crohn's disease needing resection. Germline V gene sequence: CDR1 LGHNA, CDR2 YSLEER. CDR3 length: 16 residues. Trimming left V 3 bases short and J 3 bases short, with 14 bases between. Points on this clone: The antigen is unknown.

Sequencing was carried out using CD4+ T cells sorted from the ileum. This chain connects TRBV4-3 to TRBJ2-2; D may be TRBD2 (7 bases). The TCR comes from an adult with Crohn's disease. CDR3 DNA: TGCGCCAGCAGCCAGCGGGGGCCGCCCTACACCGGGGAGCTGTTTTTT. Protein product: CASSQRGPPYTGELFF.